This entry concerns a single T cell receptor beta chain. What it recognizes is unknown. The sample belongs to a study of OX40 agonist ivuxolimab in advanced cancers. Study-wide context: Participants averaged about 66 years of age (range about 23 to 90) and were around 83% male. Study results and limitations: On average, CD8+ T cells had more expanded clones than CD4+.

This CDR3 spans 15 amino acids. Germline CDR1 is SGHAT and CDR2 is FQNNGV. Measured with immunoSEQ multiplex PCR; TCRdb has only the in-frame clones, and not every one. This table has 45,000 or so clones, roughly 82% appearing once. The sequences come from CD4+ or CD8+ T cells sorted from blood, collected in a trial of the OX40 agonist ivuxolimab. The clonotype comes from an adult with an advanced solid tumor such as melanoma, head and neck, liver or kidney cancer. The chain has TRBV11-2 and TRBJ2-5; D is undetermined. Near its end, the DNA agrees better with TRBJ2-7, so the J call may be wrong. The CDR3 bases are TGTGCCAGCAGCTTCCTGGCATCCCCCGCCTACGAGCAGTACTTC. Its translation is CASSFLASPAYEQYF.